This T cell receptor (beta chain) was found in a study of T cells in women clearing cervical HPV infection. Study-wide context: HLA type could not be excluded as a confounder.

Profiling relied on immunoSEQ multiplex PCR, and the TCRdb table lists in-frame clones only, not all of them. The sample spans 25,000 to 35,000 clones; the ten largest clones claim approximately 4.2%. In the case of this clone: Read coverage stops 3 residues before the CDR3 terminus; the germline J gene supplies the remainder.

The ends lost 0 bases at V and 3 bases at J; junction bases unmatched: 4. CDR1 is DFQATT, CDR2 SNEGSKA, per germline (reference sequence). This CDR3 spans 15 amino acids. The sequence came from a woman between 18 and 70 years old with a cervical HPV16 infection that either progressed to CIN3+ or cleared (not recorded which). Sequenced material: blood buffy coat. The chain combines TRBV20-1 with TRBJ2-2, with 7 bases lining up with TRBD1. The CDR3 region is CSARDTGVDTGELFF. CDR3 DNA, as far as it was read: TGCAGTGCTAGAGATACAGGGGTGGACACCGGGGAG.